This TCR beta chain appears in the sequencing data of a study of shared clonotypes between healthy human individuals. Study-level results: The study's rarefaction showed incomplete sorted-subset sequencing despite large depth. Larger richness was generally estimated for naive than memory subsets.

About this clone: What it recognizes is unknown.

Each PCR replicate from the sorted subsets contained roughly 210 ng DNA, which is about 30,000 T cell genomes. TCRdb keeps only in-frame clones here, not all; method: immunoSEQ multiplex PCR. The table lists over 850,000 clones, around 78% of them singletons, with under 0.65% in the top ten. The specimen sequenced was memory CD4+ T cells from PBMCs. As for subset: CD45RA-negative fraction. This clonotype was obtained from a man aged 18 to 35 in good health. Some clones in this sample may be carry-over from other donors' samples.

The CDR3 nucleotides are TGTGCCAGCAGGGGACAGGGCGGGGGGATTGAAAAACTGTTTTTT. Protein sequence: CASRGQGGGIEKLFF. J is TRBJ1-4 and V is TRBV6-1; 9 positions agree with TRBD1. The V segment lost 6 bases and the J segment 7 bases; nucleotides outside the gene matches: 9. This CDR3 has 15 amino acids. Germline V gene sequence: CDR1 MNHNS, CDR2 SASEGT.